This TCR beta chain was captured in a study of identical twins. Study-level points and caveats: Out-of-frame beta sequences exhibited a weaker degree of excess twin sharing. Model-predicted out-of-frame TCR alpha sharing fell below observed values in monozygotic twins.

Comment on this clonotype: What it binds is unknown.

Trimming took 4 bases from V and 0 from J, leaving 10 bases between them. Germline CDR1 reads SGDLS; CDR2 reads YYNGEE. The CDR3 is 14 amino acids. TCRdb analysed the 5' RACE reads with MiXCR anew, one entry per CDR3 protein. The data show 690,000 or so distinct CDR3 sequences, 8.6% seen once. This same sample was also taken into another study, of yellow fever vaccine responses in identical twins.

The clonotype comes from a woman between 18 and 29 years old in good health. What was sequenced was PBMCs. The rearrangement joins TRBV9 to TRBJ2-5; possibly TRBD1 for D (6 bases). CDR3 DNA sequence: TGTGCCAGCAGCACCCAGGGGTACCAAGAGACCCAGTACTTC. As protein: CASSTQGYQETQYF.